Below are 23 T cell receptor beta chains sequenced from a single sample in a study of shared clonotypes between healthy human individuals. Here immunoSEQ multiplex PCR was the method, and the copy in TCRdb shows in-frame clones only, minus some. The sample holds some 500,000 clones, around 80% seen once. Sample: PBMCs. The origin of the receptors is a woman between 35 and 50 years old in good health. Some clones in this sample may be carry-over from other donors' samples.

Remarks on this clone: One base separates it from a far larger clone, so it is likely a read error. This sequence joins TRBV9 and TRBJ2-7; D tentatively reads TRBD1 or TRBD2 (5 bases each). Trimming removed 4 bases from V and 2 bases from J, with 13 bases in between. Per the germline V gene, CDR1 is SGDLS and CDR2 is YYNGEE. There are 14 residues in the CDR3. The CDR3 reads CASSTQEVPYEQYF. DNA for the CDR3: TGTGCCAGCAGCACACAGGAGGTACCCTACGAGCAGTACTTC.

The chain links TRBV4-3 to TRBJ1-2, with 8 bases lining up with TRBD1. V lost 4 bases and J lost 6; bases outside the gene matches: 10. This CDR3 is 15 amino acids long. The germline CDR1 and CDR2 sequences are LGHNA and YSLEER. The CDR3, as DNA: TGCGCCAGCAGCCCCCAGACAGGGGAAGTCGATGGCTACACCTTC. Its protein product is CASSPQTGEVDGYTF.

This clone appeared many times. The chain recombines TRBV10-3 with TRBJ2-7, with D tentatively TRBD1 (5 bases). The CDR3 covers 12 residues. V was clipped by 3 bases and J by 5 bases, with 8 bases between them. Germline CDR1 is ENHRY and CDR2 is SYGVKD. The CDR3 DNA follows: TGTGCCATCAGTGACCAGGGCAACGAGCAGTACTTC. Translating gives CAISDQGNEQYF.

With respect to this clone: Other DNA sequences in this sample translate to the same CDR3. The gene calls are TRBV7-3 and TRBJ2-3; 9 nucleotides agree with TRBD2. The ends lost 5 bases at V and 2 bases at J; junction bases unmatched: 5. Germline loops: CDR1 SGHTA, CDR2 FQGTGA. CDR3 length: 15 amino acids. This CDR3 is CASSRAGGTTDTQYF. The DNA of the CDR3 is TGTGCCAGCAGCCGAGCGGGAGGTACCACAGATACGCAGTATTTT.

CDR3 sequence (DNA): TGTGCAAGTCGCTTAGTTTCGTGGGGCTCGCACGCGGTCATAGATACGCAGTATTTT. Translated: CASRLVSWGSHAVIDTQYF. The chain links TRBV12-2 to TRBJ2-3; TRBD1 is taken as the D call from the table, unchecked against the DNA. TRBV12-2 is a documented pseudogene. The length of the CDR3 is 19 residues.

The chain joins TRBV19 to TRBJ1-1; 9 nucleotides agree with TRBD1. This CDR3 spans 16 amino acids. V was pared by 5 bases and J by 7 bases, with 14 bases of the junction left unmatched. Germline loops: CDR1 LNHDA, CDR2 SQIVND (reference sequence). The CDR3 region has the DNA TGTGCCAGTAGTGTAAAATCGGGACAGGGATCCTTTGAAGCTTTCTTT. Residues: CASSVKSGQGSFEAFF.

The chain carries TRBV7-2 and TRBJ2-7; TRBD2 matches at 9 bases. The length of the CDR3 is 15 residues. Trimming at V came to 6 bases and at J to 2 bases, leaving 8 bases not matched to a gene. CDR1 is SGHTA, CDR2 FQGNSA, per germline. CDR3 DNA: TGTGCCAGCAGGATACTAGCGGGTGATACCTACGAGCAGTACTTC. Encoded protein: CASRILAGDTYEQYF.

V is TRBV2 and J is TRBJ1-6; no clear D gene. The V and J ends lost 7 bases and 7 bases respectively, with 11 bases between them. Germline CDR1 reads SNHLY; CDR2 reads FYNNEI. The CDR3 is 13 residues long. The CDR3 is CASTPEANSPLHF. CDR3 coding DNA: TGTGCCAGCACCCCGGAGGCGAATTCACCCCTCCACTTT.

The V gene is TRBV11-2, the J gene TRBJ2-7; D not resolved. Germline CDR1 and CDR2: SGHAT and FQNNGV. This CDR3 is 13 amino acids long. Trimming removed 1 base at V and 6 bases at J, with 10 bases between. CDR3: CASSLGLAREQYF. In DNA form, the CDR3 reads TGTGCCAGCAGCTTAGGACTGGCACGCGAGCAGTACTTC.

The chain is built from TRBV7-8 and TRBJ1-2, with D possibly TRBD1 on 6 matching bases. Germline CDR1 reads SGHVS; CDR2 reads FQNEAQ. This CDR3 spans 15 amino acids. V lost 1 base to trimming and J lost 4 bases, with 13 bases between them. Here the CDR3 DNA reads TGTGCCAGCAGCTTAGAAGGGGGAATTACCTATGGCTACACCTTC. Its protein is CASSLEGGITYGYTF.

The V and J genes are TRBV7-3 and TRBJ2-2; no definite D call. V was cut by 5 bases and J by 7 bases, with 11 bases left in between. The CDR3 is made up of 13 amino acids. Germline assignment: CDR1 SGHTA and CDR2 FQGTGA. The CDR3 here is CASSPRASGELFF. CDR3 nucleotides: TGTGCCAGCAGCCCCCGGGCTAGCGGGGAGCTGTTTTTT.

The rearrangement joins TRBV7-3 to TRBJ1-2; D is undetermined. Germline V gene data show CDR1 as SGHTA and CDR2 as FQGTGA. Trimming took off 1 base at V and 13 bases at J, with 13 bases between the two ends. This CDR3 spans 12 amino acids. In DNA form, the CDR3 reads TGTGCCAGCAGCTTAAATGGGTTCAGTGCCACCTTC. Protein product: CASSLNGFSATF.

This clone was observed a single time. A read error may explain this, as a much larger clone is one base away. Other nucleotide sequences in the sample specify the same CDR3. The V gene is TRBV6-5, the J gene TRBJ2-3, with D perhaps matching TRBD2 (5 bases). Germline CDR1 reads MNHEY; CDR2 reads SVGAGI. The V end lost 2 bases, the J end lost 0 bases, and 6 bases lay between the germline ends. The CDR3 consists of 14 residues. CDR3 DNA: TGTGCCAGCAGTTACGGCGGGAGCACAGATACGCAGTATTTT. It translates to CASSYGGSTDTQYF.

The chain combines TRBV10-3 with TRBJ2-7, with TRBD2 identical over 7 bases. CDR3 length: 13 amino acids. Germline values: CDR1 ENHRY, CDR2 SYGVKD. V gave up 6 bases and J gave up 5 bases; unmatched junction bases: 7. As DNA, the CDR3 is TGTGCCATCAGAGCGGGATCCTCTGACGAGCAGTACTTC. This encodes CAIRAGSSDEQYF.

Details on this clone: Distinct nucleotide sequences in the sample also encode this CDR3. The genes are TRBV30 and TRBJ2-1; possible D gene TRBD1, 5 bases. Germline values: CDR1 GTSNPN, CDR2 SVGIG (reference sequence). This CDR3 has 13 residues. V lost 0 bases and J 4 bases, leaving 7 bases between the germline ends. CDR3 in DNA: TGTGCCTGGAGTGTACGACAGTACAATGAGCAGTTCTTC. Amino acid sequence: CAWSVRQYNEQFF.

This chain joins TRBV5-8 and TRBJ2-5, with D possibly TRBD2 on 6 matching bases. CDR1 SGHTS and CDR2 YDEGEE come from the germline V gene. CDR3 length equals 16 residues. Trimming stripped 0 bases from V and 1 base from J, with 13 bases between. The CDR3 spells CASSLDWGGPQETQYF. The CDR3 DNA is TGTGCCAGCAGCTTGGACTGGGGAGGTCCCCAAGAGACCCAGTACTTC. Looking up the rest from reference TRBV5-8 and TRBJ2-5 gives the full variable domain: EAGVTQSPTHLIKTRGQQATLRCSPISGHTSVYWYQQALGLGLQFLLWYDEGEERNRGNFPPRFSGRQFPNYSSELNVNALELEDSALYLCASSLDWGGPQETQYFGPGTRLLVL.

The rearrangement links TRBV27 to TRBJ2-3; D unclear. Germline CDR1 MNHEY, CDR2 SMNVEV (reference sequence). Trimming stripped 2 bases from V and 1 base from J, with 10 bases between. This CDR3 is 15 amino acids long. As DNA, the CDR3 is TGTGCCAGCAGTTTACCTGCGTCGGGCACAGATACGCAGTATTTT. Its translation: CASSLPASGTDTQYF.

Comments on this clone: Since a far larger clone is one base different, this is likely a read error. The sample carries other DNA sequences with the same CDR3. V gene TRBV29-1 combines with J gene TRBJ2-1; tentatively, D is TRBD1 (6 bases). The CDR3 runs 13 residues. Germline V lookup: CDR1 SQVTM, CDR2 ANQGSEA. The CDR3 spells CSVAVTGNNEQFF. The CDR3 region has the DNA TGCAGCGTCGCTGTTACAGGGAACAATGAGCAATTCTTC.

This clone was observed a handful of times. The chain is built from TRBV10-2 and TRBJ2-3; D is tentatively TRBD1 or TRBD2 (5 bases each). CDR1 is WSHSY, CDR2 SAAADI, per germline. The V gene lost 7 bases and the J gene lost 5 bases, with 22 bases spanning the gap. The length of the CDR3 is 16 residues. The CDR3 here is CASNEVGVAAQDTQYF. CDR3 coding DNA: TGCGCCAGCAACGAAGTGGGGGTAGCCGCACAAGATACGCAGTATTTT.

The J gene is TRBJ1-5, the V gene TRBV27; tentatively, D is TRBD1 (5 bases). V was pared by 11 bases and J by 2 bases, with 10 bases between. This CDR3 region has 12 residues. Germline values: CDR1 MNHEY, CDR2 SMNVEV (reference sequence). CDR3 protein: CALGGGNQPQHF. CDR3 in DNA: TGTGCCTTGGGGGGGGGCAATCAGCCCCAGCATTTT.

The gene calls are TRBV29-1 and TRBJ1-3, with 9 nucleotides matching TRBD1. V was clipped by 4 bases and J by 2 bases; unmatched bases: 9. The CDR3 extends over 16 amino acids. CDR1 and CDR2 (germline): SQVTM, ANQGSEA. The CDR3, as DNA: TGCAGCGTTGCCCTGGGACAGGGAGCTACTGGAAACACCATATATTTT. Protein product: CSVALGQGATGNTIYF.

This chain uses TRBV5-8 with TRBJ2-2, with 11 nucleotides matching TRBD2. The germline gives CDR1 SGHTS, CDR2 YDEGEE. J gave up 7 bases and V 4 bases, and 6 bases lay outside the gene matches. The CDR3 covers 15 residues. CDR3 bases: TGTGCCAGCAGCGGAGTAGCGGGAGGGGTCGGGGAGCTGTTTTTT. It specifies CASSGVAGGVGELFF.

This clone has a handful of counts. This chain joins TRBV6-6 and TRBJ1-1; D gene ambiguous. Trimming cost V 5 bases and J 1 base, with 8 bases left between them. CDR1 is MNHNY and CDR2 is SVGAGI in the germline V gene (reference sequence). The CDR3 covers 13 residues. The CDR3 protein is CASSPGENTEAFF. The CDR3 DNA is TGTGCCAGCAGTCCGGGTGAGAACACTGAAGCTTTCTTT.